Presented here are 30 T cell receptor beta chains from one specimen sequenced in a study of monozygotic twins with inflammatory bowel disease. TCRdb reprocessed the 5' RACE reads and reports one entry per CDR3 protein, with no DNA. The sample spans a few hundred thousand distinct CDR3 sequences; the ten largest clones claim 5.6%. The source material was blood. The receptors derive from a human donor with ulcerative colitis or Crohn's disease, or a healthy co-twin of an affected twin (not recorded which).

The CDR3 protein is CAISDLLSNYGYTF. This chain links TRBV10-3 with TRBJ1-2. The CDR3 is made up of 14 amino acids. Germline CDR1 and CDR2: ENHRY and SYGVKD.

The chain combines TRBV7-2 with TRBJ2-1; TCRdb's D call, TRBD2, is unchecked because there is no DNA. Germline V CDR1 and CDR2: SGHTA, FQGNSA. The CDR3 has 14 residues. The CDR3 spells CASSLAGGPNEQFF.

The rearrangement uses TRBV4-2 and TRBJ2-1; TCRdb's D call of TRBD1 is untestable without DNA. The CDR3 runs to 14 residues. In germline, CDR1 is LGHNA, CDR2 YNFKEQ. CDR3 sequence: CASSQDDLGDEQFF.

V is TRBV12-3 or TRBV12-4 and J is TRBJ1-1. There are 13 residues in the CDR3. CDR3: CASTRYLGNLAFF.

The V call is TRBV29-1, the J call TRBJ1-1. The V gene's germline CDR1 is SQVTM and CDR2 ANQGSEA. This CDR3 is 12 amino acids long. The CDR3 protein is CSVGGGTLEAFF.

The chain carries TRBV10-2 and TRBJ2-2; the TCRdb D gene call, TRBD2, has no DNA to confirm it. The germline V gene encodes CDR1 WSHSY and CDR2 SAAADI. The CDR3 covers 14 residues. CDR3 amino acids: CASKTSGNTGELFF.

The V call is TRBV5-1, the J call TRBJ2-7; TCRdb's D call, TRBD1, is unchecked because there is no DNA. CDR3 length equals 15 residues. Germline lookup yields CDR1 SGHRS and CDR2 YFSETQ. This CDR3 reads CASSRLGGAQEEQYF.

J is TRBJ1-3 and V is TRBV6-1. Per the germline V gene, CDR1 is MNHNS and CDR2 is SASEGT. The CDR3 sequence is 17 residues long. The CDR3 is CASSEQVFPGSGNTIYF.

This chain links TRBV4-1 with TRBJ1-1; the D gene TCRdb calls, TRBD1, cannot be checked with no DNA. This CDR3 is built from 15 residues. Germline assignment: CDR1 MGHRA and CDR2 YSYEKL. The chain's CDR3 is CASSLRQGRNTEAFF.

V gene TRBV7-2 combines with J gene TRBJ2-2; TCRdb indicates TRBD1, and absent DNA this call remains unverified. Germline CDR1 is SGHTA and CDR2 is FQGNSA. The CDR3 is 14 amino acids. CDR3 amino acids: CASTGQGYTGELFF.

The CDR3 reads CASSNRLAGATDTQYF. The chain recombines TRBV19 with TRBJ2-3; TCRdb's D call of TRBD2 is untestable without DNA. CDR3 size: 16 residues. CDR1 and CDR2 (germline): LNHDA, SQIVND (reference sequence).

This chain uses TRBV5-1 with TRBJ1-1. This CDR3 is built from 14 residues. Germline V lookup: CDR1 SGHRS, CDR2 YFSETQ. The CDR3 sequence: CASSLERMNTEAFF.

The chain carries TRBV6-2 or TRBV6-3 and TRBJ1-1. CDR3 size: 17 residues. Germline-derived CDR1 and CDR2 are MNHEY and SVGEGT. The CDR3 region is CASSYYTKTGLSAEAFF.

V usage is TRBV5-1 and J usage is TRBJ1-2; TCRdb selects TRBD1, and the lack of DNA leaves this call unchecked. This CDR3 region has 16 residues. Germline CDR1 and CDR2: SGHRS and YFSETQ. CDR3: CASSSNSGGAGYGYTF. Based on the CDR3 plus reference TRBV5-1 and TRBJ1-2, the full variable domain is KAGVTQTPRYLIKTRGQQVTLSCSPISGHRSVSWYQQTPGQGLQFLFEYFSETQRNKGNFPGRFSGRQFSNSRSEMNVSTLELGDSALYLCASSSNSGGAGYGYTFGSGTRLTVV.

The gene calls are TRBV3-1 and TRBJ2-7; TCRdb's D gene call, TRBD1, goes unchecked for lack of DNA. Per germline, CDR1 LGHDT and CDR2 YNNKEL (reference sequence). The CDR3 sequence is 16 residues long. The CDR3 sequence is CASSQVVWTGSYEQYF.

J is TRBJ1-2 and V is TRBV7-2. Germline CDR1 reads SGHTA; CDR2 reads FQGNSA. The CDR3 sequence is 14 residues long. The CDR3 protein is CASSLNTANYGYTF.

V usage is TRBV6-4 and J usage is TRBJ2-3; checking the TCRdb D call of TRBD1 is not possible without DNA. The CDR3 is made up of 15 amino acids. Per germline, CDR1 MRHNA and CDR2 SNTAGT. The CDR3: CASSDSWTDTDTQYF.

The chain is built from TRBV7-2 and TRBJ2-1; TCRdb's D call of TRBD2 is untestable without DNA. Germline-derived CDR1 and CDR2 are SGHTA and FQGNSA. The CDR3 is 14 amino acids. The CDR3 region is CASSERGVANEQFF.

The rearrangement uses TRBV13 and TRBJ2-1. The V gene's germline CDR1 is PRHDT and CDR2 FYEKMQ (reference sequence). The CDR3 has 13 residues. CDR3 loop: CASSLRAYNEQFF.

The chain combines TRBV20-1 with TRBJ2-1; the D call from TCRdb, TRBD1, cannot be confirmed without DNA. Per the germline V gene, CDR1 is DFQATT and CDR2 is SNEGSKA (reference sequence). This CDR3 contains 17 residues. CDR3 in amino acids: CSAREYGTGGSYNEQFF.

The V gene is TRBV20-1, the J gene TRBJ1-4; TCRdb's assignment of TRBD1 cannot be checked, as there is no DNA. Germline CDR1 DFQATT, CDR2 SNEGSKA (reference sequence). The CDR3 length is 13 residues. CDR3 amino acids: CSARGDGSEKLFF.

The chain links TRBV7-8 to TRBJ2-7; the D call from TCRdb, TRBD2, cannot be confirmed without DNA. Germline V CDR1 and CDR2: SGHVS, FQNEAQ. The CDR3 has 16 amino acids. The CDR3 loop is CASSLAGTSGGGEQYF.

V usage is TRBV5-6 and J usage is TRBJ2-5; the TCRdb D gene call, TRBD1, has no DNA to confirm it. Germline assignment: CDR1 SGHDT and CDR2 YYEEEE. This CDR3 is 16 amino acids long. CDR3 region: CASSIGTNSFGETQYF.

The rearrangement uses TRBV20-1 and TRBJ1-1; TCRdb reports TRBD1, a call that lacks DNA to check it against. Germline V lookup: CDR1 DFQATT, CDR2 SNEGSKA (reference sequence). The CDR3 is made up of 14 amino acids. The CDR3 spells CSARVDRGRTEAFF.

The chain employs TRBV20-1 and TRBJ2-3. CDR1 and CDR2 from the germline V gene are DFQATT and SNEGSKA (reference sequence). This CDR3 has 15 amino acids. CDR3 sequence: CSATQLTTSTDTQYF.

This chain connects TRBV24-1 to TRBJ2-1; TCRdb lists TRBD1, though no DNA is available to test this call. The germline V gene has CDR1 KGHDR and CDR2 SFDVKD. The CDR3 is 14 residues long. The CDR3: CATSDYNREGEQFF.

The CDR3 loop is CASSASSTEQYF. The chain is built from TRBV28 and TRBJ2-7; TCRdb proposes TRBD2, but this gene call is untestable without DNA. The CDR3 spans 12 residues. Germline loops: CDR1 MDHEN, CDR2 SYDVKM.

The CDR3 sequence is CASSSGRGGTGSVDTQYF. The chain has TRBV12-3 or TRBV12-4 and TRBJ2-3; TCRdb calls TRBD1, which cannot be checked without DNA. The CDR3 runs 18 residues.

The V and J genes are TRBV20-1 and TRBJ1-4; TCRdb's D gene call, TRBD1, goes unchecked for lack of DNA. The CDR3 runs to 15 residues. Germline V lookup: CDR1 DFQATT, CDR2 SNEGSKA (reference sequence). The CDR3 sequence: CSARDIQGDTWKLFF.

The chain employs TRBV20-1 and TRBJ2-7; the TCRdb D gene call, TRBD1, has no DNA to confirm it. This CDR3 has 13 amino acids. Germline values: CDR1 DFQATT, CDR2 SNEGSKA (reference sequence). CDR3 residues: CSARRDSLYEQYF.